This T cell receptor beta chain was identified in a study of Ad26.COV2.S vaccination and SARS-CoV-2 variants (dated by TCRdb to the early 2020s). Concerning the study at large: Vaccine-arm donors came from COV1001, a multicentre, randomized, double-blind, placebo-controlled phase I-IIa trial of Ad26.COV2.S in healthy adults. Participants in the trial were split at random into five groups of five each, receiving low-dose or high-dose Ad26.COV2.S once or twice, or else placebo on both occasions. The TCR-sequenced set comprised about 32 samples: 19 Ad26.COV2.S vaccine recipients, 5 placebo recipients and 8 SARS-CoV-2 convalescent individuals. TCRbeta repertoire sequencing was used to assess the specificity and breadth of SARS-CoV-2-reactive T cell receptors after Ad26.COV2.S vaccination. Throughout the experiments and outcome assessment, investigators stayed blinded to trial group allocation. Ad26.COV2.S was administered intramuscularly at a dose of 5x10^10 or 1x10^11 viral particles, either as one shot or as two shots given 56 days apart.

The CDR3 measures 17 amino acids from cysteine to phenylalanine. The kept DNA is CDR3 alone, 51 bases in frame from the first base. V and J are trimmed by 7 bases and 3 bases, and the gene matches miss 14 bases of the junction. The germline V gene specifies SGHTA as CDR1 and FQGNSA as CDR2. What this sample's treatment or condition label stands for: 19 received Ad26.COV2.S at low or high dose, single or two shots; roughly five received placebo; per-sample allocation not given. Repertoires of vaccine and placebo recipients were sequenced from samples taken on day 63 after the first injection. Cohort 1b enrolled 25 adults aged 18-55 years at a single site in Boston, USA, between 29 July and 7 August 2020. Ad26.COV2.S was a replication-incompetent adenovirus type 26 vector expressing a prefusion-stabilized SARS-CoV-2 spike protein from the original Wuhan strain. The immunoSEQ Assay was the method used to sequence TCRbeta CDR3 regions. After extraction, genomic DNA underwent amplification by bias-controlled multiplex PCR, followed by high-throughput sequencing. The authors processed their data as follows. Collapsing and filtering of sequences were performed to quantify the absolute abundance of each unique TCRbeta CDR3 region. T cell fraction was estimated by normalizing TCRbeta template counts to usable DNA, with usable DNA measured through amplification of reference genes found in all nucleated cells. Repertoire TCRs were annotated as SARS-CoV-2-specific by exact matching of V gene, CDR3 amino acid sequence and J gene to a known reactive TCR set. The reference SARS-CoV-2 TCR set came from MIRA and was filtered for enrichment in COVID-19-positive ImmuneCODE repertoires, removing public or cross-reactive TCRs. Using the MIRA antigens, annotated TCRs were further analysed by specific ORF or by position within an ORF. Breadth was defined as annotated unique rearrangements over total unique productive rearrangements; depth was the summed frequency of those rearrangements. Group comparisons of TCR breadth used two-sided Wilcoxon rank-sum tests. Held by TCRdb, this immuneACCESS table contains in-frame sequences only and omits some clones. Under half of the omission traces to an unresolved V gene where checked; the cause of the rest is unknown. The V and J calls and clone size are taken from that table; D and trimming were inferred from the DNA. This sample lists around 380,000 clones; about 85% were detected once. Clones ranked in the top ten supply roughly 3.2% of the sample.

Broad study findings and their caveats: The authors noted that the TCR breadth and depth analyses may have underestimated total T cell responses. Comparable non-spike TCR breadth was observed between vaccine and placebo recipients, consistent with only spike being contained in the vaccine. Comparing responses between vaccine doses or regimens was not something the study was powered to do. Substantial breadth of spike-specific CD8+ and CD4+ T cell responses was reported after vaccination. Ad26.COV2.S recipients had higher spike-specific TCR breadth than placebo recipients (P = 0.0014).

This clone was found a few times. The target of this receptor is not known. One base away there is no much larger clone; base qualities are not given. The rearranged chain carries TRBV7-2 and TRBJ2-2; TRBD1 aligns with 7 central bases. This receptor was obtained from a person aged 18-60 years who received the Ad26.COV2.S COVID-19 vaccine or a placebo. Sequencing used peripheral blood, obtained in a trial of Ad26.COV2.S vaccine versus placebo. CDR3 loop: CASTEMRGQIYTGELFF. The bases are TGTGCCAGCACCGAAATGAGGGGACAGATCTACACCGGGGAGCTGTTTTTT.